This T cell receptor (beta chain) was captured by sequencing in a study of cytomegalovirus exposure and HLA in healthy donors. Study background: T cells numbering around 180 million yielded some 100 million unique TCR beta sequences in an earlier analysis.

In the PCR, 60 Vbeta and 13 Jbeta primers were used. Sequencing used immunoSEQ multiplex PCR; TCRdb keeps in-frame clones, though not all of them. The sample yields over 95,000 clones, 67% seen once. Germline loops: CDR1 MDHEN, CDR2 SYDVKM. Trimming took 5 bases from V and 10 from J; bases not matched to a gene: 9. The CDR3 contains 13 residues. These donors counted as nominally healthy when sampled, but unrecorded immune exposures were likely. Regarding this clone: Its target is not known.

Study-wide results and caveats: When analyzed later, a missense DCLRE1C variant was found to be linked to TCR beta V- and J-gene trimming. Excluded were some V segments that proved indistinguishable, including TRBV6-2 and TRBV6-3.

This clonotype was sampled from a young man in good health and CMV-seropositive. Material: PBMCs. The chain carries TRBV28 and TRBJ2-3; 7 bases fit TRBD2. The CDR3 DNA reads as TGTGCCAGCAGTGGGACTATGGGGGGGGCGCAGTATTTT. This gives the protein CASSGTMGGAQYF.